Below, 18 T cell receptor beta chains from the same sample are listed, as sequenced in a study of T cell repertoires in cytomegalovirus infection. TCRdb re-called the reads through MiXCR, storing one row per CDR3 protein. The sample gives 560,000 or so distinct CDR3 sequences, about 15% of which show up once; roughly a quarter is in the top ten. What was sequenced was CD8+ T cells from PBMCs. These receptors were obtained from a human donor in good health (CMV status not recorded). Some clones in this sample may be carry-over from other donors' samples.

V and J are TRBV15 and TRBJ1-4; D unclear. This CDR3 is built from 14 residues. The germline gives CDR1 LNHNV, CDR2 YYDKDF (reference sequence). V was cut by 1 base and J by 5 bases, with 8 bases left in between. DNA for the CDR3: TGTGCCACCAGCAGAGTCGGGCCGAATGAAAAACTGTTTTTT. It codes for CATSRVGPNEKLFF.

A few counts support this clonotype. The chain combines TRBV20-1 with TRBJ1-2, with TRBD1 matching over 9 bases. This CDR3 has 15 residues. Germline CDR1 reads DFQATT; CDR2 reads SNEGSKA (reference sequence). V dropped 5 bases and J dropped 2; count of bases not matched to a gene: 9. The CDR3 is CSAADVGTGNYGYTF. The CDR3 DNA follows: TGCAGTGCTGCAGACGTAGGGACAGGGAACTATGGCTACACCTTC.

This clonotype was observed at least ten times. The chain joins TRBV14 to TRBJ2-1; TRBD1 matches at 7 bases. In germline, CDR1 is SGHDN, CDR2 FVKESK. The CDR3 contains 15 residues. V lost 2 bases to trimming and J lost 5 bases; unmatched junction nucleotides: 6. In DNA form, the CDR3 reads TGTGCCAGCAGCCAATCGCGGACAGGAAACAATGAGCAGTTCTTC. Amino acids: CASSQSRTGNNEQFF.

This clonotype came up many times. This chain connects TRBV5-1 to TRBJ2-3, with 10 bases aligning to TRBD2. Germline lookup yields CDR1 SGHRS and CDR2 YFSETQ. Trimming removed 4 bases from V and 1 base from J; junction bases left unmatched: 18. This CDR3 spans 20 amino acids. For the CDR3, the DNA is TGCGCCAGCAGCCCAACCCTCGGGCTAGCGGGGGCCTGGGGCACAGATACGCAGTATTTT. Residues: CASSPTLGLAGAWGTDTQYF.

V usage is TRBV24-1 and J usage is TRBJ2-1; a weak D match, TRBD2 (5 bases). The V end lost 7 bases, the J end lost 9 bases, and 15 bases lay between the germline ends. The V gene's germline CDR1 is KGHDR and CDR2 SFDVKD. The CDR3 contains 13 residues. The CDR3 DNA is TGTGCCACCAGGGACTCCTCCCACGGTGAGCAGTTCTTC. Protein: CATRDSSHGEQFF.

The chain couples TRBV28 to TRBJ2-3, with 8 positions matching TRBD2. The junction had 8 bases not matched to a gene; V was cut back by 3 bases and J by 3 bases. The CDR3 consists of 16 residues. The germline V gene encodes CDR1 MDHEN and CDR2 SYDVKM. CDR3 region: CASSFPAGVRTDTQYF. CDR3 bases: TGTGCCAGCAGTTTCCCAGCGGGAGTAAGGACAGATACGCAGTATTTT.

V gene TRBV5-1 combines with J gene TRBJ2-7, with a possible D match to TRBD1 (6 bases). V lost 3 bases and J 0 bases, leaving 19 bases between the germline ends. CDR1 SGHRS and CDR2 YFSETQ come from the germline V gene. The CDR3 extends over 17 amino acids. CDR3 DNA: TGCGCCAGCAGCTGGGCCCGTGGGGGCGCGTACTCCTACGAGCAGTACTTC. Protein: CASSWARGGAYSYEQYF. The complete variable domain, with remaining parts taken from reference TRBV5-1 and TRBJ2-7, reads KAGVTQTPRYLIKTRGQQVTLSCSPISGHRSVSWYQQTPGQGLQFLFEYFSETQRNKGNFPGRFSGRQFSNSRSEMNVSTLELGDSALYLCASSWARGGAYSYEQYFGPGTRLTVT.

This sequence joins TRBV7-9 and TRBJ1-2, with D possibly matching TRBD1 (6 bases). Trimming took 5 bases from V and 3 from J, leaving 19 bases between them. Germline V gene lookup returns CDR1 SEHNR and CDR2 FQNEAQ (reference sequence). The CDR3 consists of 16 residues. This CDR3 is CASSRVQGGLDYGYTF. Written as DNA, the CDR3 is TGTGCCAGCAGCCGTGTCCAAGGGGGTCTCGACTATGGCTACACCTTC.

About this clonotype: The CDR3 does not close with the conserved phenylalanine or tryptophan, likely indicating a read error. The genes are TRBV19 and TRBJ2-1; D possibly corresponds to TRBD2 (7 bases). Germline CDR1 reads LNHDA; CDR2 reads SQIVND (reference sequence). This CDR3 comprises 16 residues. The germline V and J ends were trimmed by 0 bases and 7 bases, with 16 bases remaining between them. CDR3 in DNA: TGTGCCAGTAGTATAGAGGGCGGGGGCCGGGGGAATGAGCAGTTCTTA. Translated, it gives CASSIEGGGRGNEQFL.

This clonotype was detected only a few times. The genes are TRBV3-1 and TRBJ1-1; no firm D call. The CDR3 length is 14 residues. The V end was cut by 1 base, the J end by 3 bases, with 9 bases between. CDR1 is LGHDT, CDR2 YNNKEL, per germline (reference sequence). The CDR3 spells CASSQGVGDTEAFF. Here the CDR3 DNA reads TGTGCCAGCAGCCAAGGGGTAGGCGACACTGAAGCTTTCTTT. The variable domain in full, with the rest retrieved from reference TRBV3-1 and TRBJ1-1, is DTAVSQTPKYLVTQMGNDKSIKCEQNLGHDTMYWYKQDSKKFLKIMFSYNNKELIINETVPNRFSPKSPDKAHLNLHINSLELGDSAVYFCASSQGVGDTEAFFGQGTRLTVV.

This chain connects TRBV3-1 to TRBJ2-4, with D tentatively TRBD2 (6 bases). Germline V gene sequence: CDR1 LGHDT, CDR2 YNNKEL (reference sequence). The CDR3 consists of 14 residues. V lost 6 bases to trimming and J lost 8 bases, with 17 bases between them. CDR3 amino acids: CASRSDSWGDIQYF. Here the CDR3 DNA reads TGTGCCAGCAGGTCAGACTCTTGGGGGGACATTCAGTACTTC.

This clonotype was seen a few times. The chain has TRBV23-1 and TRBJ2-7; D is perhaps TRBD1 or TRBD2 (5 bases each). TRBV23-1 is an ORF; its function is uncertain. The V and J ends lost 3 bases and 0 bases respectively, with 12 bases between them. The CDR3 is 15 amino acids. In nucleotides, the CDR3 is TGCGCCAGCAGTCAGGGACGCCTTAGCTCCTACGAGCAGTACTTC. This encodes CASSQGRLSSYEQYF.

On this clonotype: One base away lies a much larger clone, so this may be a sequencing read error. The CDR3 does not end in the conserved phenylalanine or tryptophan, so this is likely a read error. The rearrangement links TRBV6-1 to TRBJ2-5; D gene ambiguous. Germline V gives CDR1 MNHNS, CDR2 SASEGT. V was trimmed by 1 base and J by 1 base, leaving 10 bases between them. This CDR3 contains 15 residues. DNA for the CDR3: TGTGCCAGCAGTGAAGGCATAGGCACCCAAGAGACCCAGTACTTA. Protein sequence: CASSEGIGTQETQYL.

The V call is TRBV11-3, the J call TRBJ2-5, with 9 bases matching TRBD2. Looked up from germline, CDR1 is SGHNT and CDR2 is YENEEA. The CDR3 is 16 residues long. V lost 4 bases and J lost 5; bases outside the gene matches: 11. The CDR3 sequence is CASSSKSGGLRETQYF. CDR3 DNA sequence: TGTGCCAGCAGCTCCAAAAGCGGGGGGCTCCGGGAGACCCAGTACTTC.

CDR3 DNA sequence: TGCGCCAGCAGCTTCGAAGCGGCGAAGACCACAGATACGCAGTATTTT. Protein sequence: CASSFEAAKTTDTQYF. The chain is built from TRBV5-1 and TRBJ2-3; D possibly corresponds to TRBD2 (5 bases). This CDR3 region has 16 residues. CDR1 SGHRS and CDR2 YFSETQ come from the germline V gene. V lost 2 bases, J lost 2 bases, and 15 bases lay in between.

This clonotype turned up a few times. This sequence joins TRBV4-1 and TRBJ2-5; weak D call: TRBD2 (6 bases). CDR1 MGHRA and CDR2 YSYEKL come from the germline V gene. V was trimmed by 0 bases and J by 5 bases, leaving 16 bases between them. CDR3 length: 16 residues. CDR3 amino acids: CASSQESASAEETQYF. CDR3 in DNA: TGCGCCAGCAGCCAAGAATCCGCTAGCGCAGAGGAGACCCAGTACTTC.

This clonotype was observed a few times. J is TRBJ2-7 and V is TRBV27; D possibly corresponds to TRBD1 (6 bases). Germline CDR1 and CDR2: MNHEY and SMNVEV (reference sequence). With 6 bases removed from V and 2 bases from J, the gap between germline ends came to 17 bases. CDR3 length equals 15 residues. CDR3 DNA sequence: TGTGCCAGCAGACCTACCGGGACACCACCCTACGAGCAGTACTTC. Residues: CASRPTGTPPYEQYF.

This clonotype was detected many times. V usage is TRBV19 and J usage is TRBJ2-1; no clear D. The CDR3 covers 14 residues. The germline V gene encodes CDR1 LNHDA and CDR2 SQIVND (reference sequence). V lost 7 bases and J 8 bases, leaving 18 bases between the germline ends. CDR3 DNA: TGTGCCAGTACCTCTCCCATATTTCCCCATGAGCAGTTCTTC. As protein: CASTSPIFPHEQFF. Together with reference TRBV19 and TRBJ2-1, the CDR3 gives the full variable domain: DGGITQSPKYLFRKEGQNVTLSCEQNLNHDAMYWYRQDPGQGLRLIYYSQIVNDFQKGDIAEGYSVSREKKESFPLTVTSAQKNPTAFYLCASTSPIFPHEQFFGPGTRLTVL.